This is a list of T cell receptor beta chains from one sample in a study of molecular identifiers for immune sequencing clone quantification. TCRdb fed the PCR reads into MiXCR, producing one record per CDR3 protein. The sample includes 250,000 to 350,000 distinct CDR3 sequences, roughly 23% seen only once; the top ten take approximately 0.8%. Sequencing was carried out using naive CD8+ T cells from blood, with Jurkat cell RNA spiked in. Every receptor here comes from a human donor in good health. Some libraries in this study had Jurkat cell RNA spiked in. The conserved cysteine and the conserved F or W are not part of the CDR3 here. Clone size, where shown, is once, few, many, or a class for clones that have expanded.

CDR3aa: SATARRSSYEQY; v_gene: TRBV20-1; j_gene: TRBJ2-7; abundance: few
CDR3aa: ASSQPGHPEETQY; v_gene: TRBV7-6; j_gene: TRBJ2-5; abundance: -
CDR3aa: ASSFWTGYEQY; v_gene: TRBV11-2; j_gene: TRBJ2-7; abundance: few
CDR3aa: SARPRLAATDTQY; v_gene: TRBV20-1; j_gene: TRBJ2-3; abundance: few
CDR3aa: ASSHGVGYEQY; v_gene: TRBV14; j_gene: TRBJ2-7; abundance: few
CDR3aa: ASSWDRGETQY; v_gene: TRBV7-9; j_gene: TRBJ2-5; abundance: many
CDR3aa: SVEAYKLGGRDTEAF; v_gene: TRBV29-1; j_gene: TRBJ1-1; abundance: many
CDR3aa: ASSLVQGSYNEQF; v_gene: TRBV7-2; j_gene: TRBJ2-1; abundance: many
CDR3aa: ASSKSGWREKLF; v_gene: TRBV28; j_gene: TRBJ1-4; abundance: many
CDR3aa: ASSLTGEVSYEQY; v_gene: TRBV7-9; j_gene: TRBJ2-7; abundance: many
CDR3aa: ASSIAGGGNYGYT; v_gene: TRBV19; j_gene: TRBJ1-2; abundance: many
CDR3aa: ASSLQLAGLTDTQY; v_gene: TRBV12-3/TRBV12-4; j_gene: TRBJ2-3; abundance: -
CDR3aa: ASSAPGQISNYGYT; v_gene: TRBV19; j_gene: TRBJ1-2; abundance: -
CDR3aa: ASSPTVSSYNEQF; v_gene: TRBV12-3/TRBV12-4; j_gene: TRBJ2-1; abundance: -
CDR3aa: ASSQASSGGAGETQY; v_gene: TRBV3-1; j_gene: TRBJ2-5; abundance: -
CDR3aa: ASSREVGWNTEAF; v_gene: TRBV14; j_gene: TRBJ1-1; abundance: many
CDR3aa: ASSPGQTYTHEQY; v_gene: TRBV9; j_gene: TRBJ2-7; abundance: -
CDR3aa: ASSQSTSRSYEQY; v_gene: TRBV4-1; j_gene: TRBJ2-7; abundance: many
CDR3aa: ASSFTGGWTEAF; v_gene: TRBV5-6; j_gene: TRBJ1-1; abundance: many
CDR3aa: ASSVGSGVLYTGELF; v_gene: TRBV9; j_gene: TRBJ2-2; abundance: few
CDR3aa: ASSVGDRNMIYEQY; v_gene: TRBV9; j_gene: TRBJ2-7; abundance: many
CDR3aa: ASSGQGTGNEQF; v_gene: TRBV19; j_gene: TRBJ2-1; abundance: -
CDR3aa: ASSASQGTMTGELF; v_gene: TRBV9; j_gene: TRBJ2-2; abundance: many
CDR3aa: ASSFGQGELTGELF; v_gene: TRBV3-1; j_gene: TRBJ2-2; abundance: -
CDR3aa: ARRGELF; v_gene: TRBV12-3/TRBV12-4; j_gene: TRBJ2-2; abundance: few
CDR3aa: ASSLNSGGYEQY; v_gene: TRBV7-6; j_gene: TRBJ2-7; abundance: many
CDR3aa: ASRYGTDTQY; v_gene: TRBV28; j_gene: TRBJ2-3; abundance: many
CDR3aa: ASSPPWGGTYEQY; v_gene: TRBV14; j_gene: TRBJ2-7; abundance: many
CDR3aa: ASSLDRKDGTEAF; v_gene: TRBV4-1; j_gene: TRBJ1-1; abundance: many
CDR3aa: ASSEGVGMNTEAF; v_gene: TRBV2; j_gene: TRBJ1-1; abundance: few
CDR3aa: ASSPGTATT; v_gene: TRBV28; j_gene: TRBJ1-2; abundance: many
CDR3aa: ASSLIWTEFMNTEAF; v_gene: TRBV12-3/TRBV12-4; j_gene: TRBJ1-1; abundance: many
CDR3aa: SVLEGTGELF; v_gene: TRBV29-1; j_gene: TRBJ2-2; abundance: many
CDR3aa: ASSPTGVQPQH; v_gene: TRBV6-5; j_gene: TRBJ1-5; abundance: many
CDR3aa: ACSQDVSGGANEKLF; v_gene: TRBV4-3; j_gene: TRBJ1-4; abundance: -
CDR3aa: ASSLALGEETQY; v_gene: TRBV7-9; j_gene: TRBJ2-5; abundance: many
CDR3aa: ASSLEGNPRNEQF; v_gene: TRBV11-2; j_gene: TRBJ2-1; abundance: many
CDR3aa: ASRNRDPNQPQH; v_gene: TRBV12-3/TRBV12-4; j_gene: TRBJ1-5; abundance: many
CDR3aa: SVERSSYEQY; v_gene: TRBV20-1; j_gene: TRBJ2-7; abundance: many
CDR3aa: ASGSGGPGNTIY; v_gene: TRBV7-8; j_gene: TRBJ1-3; abundance: many
CDR3aa: SANGGGNEQF; v_gene: TRBV20-1; j_gene: TRBJ2-1; abundance: -
CDR3aa: ASSDQGANTGELF; v_gene: TRBV27; j_gene: TRBJ2-2; abundance: few
CDR3aa: AWSVRPGNTEAF; v_gene: TRBV30; j_gene: TRBJ1-1; abundance: many
CDR3aa: SVDTTRSTDTQY; v_gene: TRBV29-1; j_gene: TRBJ2-3; abundance: many
CDR3aa: ASSKFLAGASNEQF; v_gene: TRBV4-3; j_gene: TRBJ2-1; abundance: many
CDR3aa: ASSQDGPGSDTQY; v_gene: TRBV4-3; j_gene: TRBJ2-3; abundance: many
CDR3aa: ASRGGATNEKLF; v_gene: TRBV12-3/TRBV12-4; j_gene: TRBJ1-4; abundance: many
CDR3aa: ASSSEYAGSYEQY; v_gene: TRBV5-6; j_gene: TRBJ2-7; abundance: many
CDR3aa: ASSQELAGWTDTQY; v_gene: TRBV4-3; j_gene: TRBJ2-3; abundance: many
CDR3aa: ASSLPPGQGPGELF; v_gene: TRBV7-2; j_gene: TRBJ2-2; abundance: many
CDR3aa: SVGKDRVDNYGYT; v_gene: TRBV29-1; j_gene: TRBJ1-2; abundance: many
CDR3aa: ASSSSGQAYEQY; v_gene: TRBV27; j_gene: TRBJ2-7; abundance: many
CDR3aa: ASSSSQRPKEAF; v_gene: TRBV4-3; j_gene: TRBJ1-1; abundance: -
CDR3aa: ASSFFSGGPYEQY; v_gene: TRBV12-3/TRBV12-4; j_gene: TRBJ2-7; abundance: few
CDR3aa: ASSLALPVSLAKNIQY; v_gene: TRBV5-5; j_gene: TRBJ2-4; abundance: -
CDR3aa: ASSMTGSEQY; v_gene: TRBV27; j_gene: TRBJ2-3; abundance: many
CDR3aa: ASSPTAYQETQY; v_gene: TRBV27; j_gene: TRBJ2-5; abundance: -
CDR3aa: ASSPTVPTGTGSSYNSPLH; v_gene: TRBV7-9; j_gene: TRBJ1-6; abundance: few